One sample yielded the 16 T cell receptor beta chains listed below, sequenced in a study of control samples from healthy donors and cancer patients. TCRdb keeps only in-frame clones here, not all; method: immunoSEQ multiplex PCR. This table has over 100,000 clones, more than 90% appearing once. The source material was blood. These receptors came from a man aged 18 to 35 in good health.

The CDR3 loop reads CASSRSLDEQYF. CDR3 DNA: TGTGCCAGCAGTCGTTCGTTGGACGAGCAGTACTTC. V gene TRBV7-9 combines with J gene TRBJ2-7; D unresolved. This CDR3 is built from 12 residues. The V gene lost 6 bases and the J gene lost 5 bases, with 11 bases spanning the gap. The V gene's germline CDR1 is SEHNR and CDR2 FQNEAQ (reference sequence).

Remarks on this clone: Mismatch with germline at one junction end may stem from a read error. This chain connects TRBV2 to TRBJ1-4, with D possibly TRBD1 on 5 matching bases. Germline-derived CDR1 and CDR2 are SNHLY and FYNNEI. The CDR3 is 14 amino acids. The CDR3 reads CASSEDSLNEKLFF. The CDR3 DNA reads TGTGCCAGCAGCGAAGACAGTCTTAATGAAAAACTGTTTTTT.

The chain uses TRBV7-9 and TRBJ1-2, with D maybe TRBD1 (6 bases). CDR3 size: 13 residues. CDR1 is SEHNR, CDR2 FQNEAQ, per germline (reference sequence). V was pared by 6 bases and J by 5 bases, with 13 bases between. Written as DNA, the CDR3 is TGTGCCAGCAGTCAAGAGGGGGAATATGGCTACACCTTC. Residues: CASSQEGEYGYTF.

This sequence joins TRBV27 and TRBJ2-7; weak D call: TRBD2 (6 bases). The CDR3 contains 15 residues. Trimming left V 3 bases short and J 0 bases short, with 12 bases between. The germline CDR1 and CDR2 sequences are MNHEY and SMNVEV (reference sequence). This CDR3 is CASSFGLALSYEQYF. CDR3 nucleotides: TGTGCCAGCAGTTTCGGGCTAGCGCTCTCCTACGAGCAGTACTTC.

The chain has TRBV12-2 and TRBJ1-5. TRBV12-2 corresponds to a pseudogene. The CDR3 has 13 amino acids. The DNA for the CDR3 is TGTGCAAGTCGCTTAGGGAGTGGTCAGCCCCAGCATTTT. Translated: CASRLGSGQPQHF.

This clone has only one observation. The chain links TRBV11-2 to TRBJ1-1; D is ambiguous. The CDR3 has 13 amino acids. Germline CDR1 reads SGHAT; CDR2 reads FQNNGV. V lost 6 bases, J lost 1 base, and 9 bases lay in between. Here the CDR3 reads CASRNVRNTEAFF. The DNA of the CDR3 is TGTGCCAGCAGAAACGTCCGGAACACTGAAGCTTTCTTT. The full variable domain, completed using reference TRBV11-2 and TRBJ1-1, is EAGVAQSPRYKIIEKRQSVAFWCNPISGHATLYWYQQILGQGPKLLIQFQNNGVVDDSQLPKDRFSAERLKGVDSTLKIQPAKLEDSAVYLCASRNVRNTEAFFGQGTRLTVV.

This chain connects TRBV30 to TRBJ2-3; D could derive from TRBD1 or TRBD2 (5 bases each). Trimming cost V 1 base and J 4 bases, with 15 bases left between them. CDR1 is GTSNPN and CDR2 is SVGIG in the germline V gene (reference sequence). This CDR3 is built from 15 residues. The CDR3 reads CAWSAIRGPSDTQYF. Written as DNA, the CDR3 is TGTGCCTGGAGTGCAATCCGGGGCCCCTCAGATACGCAGTATTTT.

The CDR3 reads CATSTFGRINQPQHF. In nucleotides, the CDR3 is TGTGCCACCAGCACCTTCGGACGGATCAATCAGCCCCAGCATTTT. The chain combines TRBV15 with TRBJ1-5; D not resolved. Looked up from germline, CDR1 is LNHNV and CDR2 is YYDKDF (reference sequence). The CDR3 totals 15 residues. Trimming pared 4 bases from V and 3 bases from J, leaving 13 bases between.

The V and J genes are TRBV6-4 and TRBJ1-6, with D possibly TRBD1 on 5 matching bases. CDR1 is MRHNA, CDR2 SNTAGT, per germline. The length of the CDR3 is 16 residues. Trimming left V 1 base short and J 9 bases short, with 16 bases between. The CDR3 coding sequence is TGTGCCAGCAGTGACTACGCGGGGGGGGTGAGTTCACCCCTCCACTTT. As protein: CASSDYAGGVSSPLHF.

The gene calls are TRBV19 and TRBJ2-7; 12 bases are shared with TRBD1. Germline V gene sequence: CDR1 LNHDA, CDR2 SQIVND (reference sequence). This CDR3 is built from 14 residues. V gave up 5 bases and J gave up 4 bases; unmatched junction bases: 3. CDR3 DNA: TGTGCCAGTAGTGTGGGACAGGGGGCGTACGAGCAGTACTTC. Translation gives CASSVGQGAYEQYF.

This sequence joins TRBV27 and TRBJ1-5; tentatively, D is TRBD1 (6 bases). The CDR3 spans 14 residues. From germline, CDR1 is MNHEY and CDR2 SMNVEV (reference sequence). Trimming cost V 2 bases and J 6 bases, with 11 bases left between them. The CDR3 DNA reads as TGTGCCAGCAGTTTAAACAGGGCGGGTCAGCCCCAGCATTTT. It yields the protein CASSLNRAGQPQHF.

CDR3 loop: CASSLGSGTGAQETQYF. DNA of the CDR3: TGTGCCAGCAGCTTAGGATCCGGGACAGGGGCCCAAGAGACCCAGTACTTC. The rearrangement uses TRBV13 and TRBJ2-5; 10 bases are a match to TRBD1. After removal of 0 bases from V and 1 base from J, the junction contained 5 bases not matched to a gene. The CDR3 is 17 residues long. Germline V gene sequence: CDR1 PRHDT, CDR2 FYEKMQ (reference sequence). Drawing the rest from reference TRBV13 and TRBJ2-5, the complete variable domain is AAGVIQSPRHLIKEKRETATLKCYPIPRHDTVYWYQQGPGQDPQFLISFYEKMQSDKGSIPDRFSAQQFSDYHSELNMSSLELGDSALYFCASSLGSGTGAQETQYFGPGTRLLVL.

The rearrangement joins TRBV10-2 to TRBJ1-2; D possibly corresponds to TRBD1 (6 bases). The V and J ends lost 6 bases and 8 bases respectively, with 10 bases between them. The germline V gene has CDR1 WSHSY and CDR2 SAAADI. The CDR3 consists of 11 residues. The CDR3 loop is CASRGGQGYTF. The CDR3 DNA follows: TGCGCCAGCAGGGGGGGGCAAGGCTACACCTTC.

The rearrangement joins TRBV6-5 to TRBJ2-3; tentatively, D is TRBD1 or TRBD2 (5 bases each). The CDR3 is 14 amino acids. Germline values: CDR1 MNHEY, CDR2 SVGAGI. With 5 bases removed from V and 5 bases from J, the gap between germline ends came to 14 bases. In DNA form, the CDR3 reads TGTGCCAGCAGTAAATGGGTGGGGGTAGATACGCAGTATTTT. Translated, it gives CASSKWVGVDTQYF.

The rearrangement uses TRBV9 and TRBJ2-1, with D possibly being TRBD2 (6 bases). Trimming removed 0 bases at V and 0 bases at J, with 10 bases between. This CDR3 has 16 amino acids. Germline CDR1 and CDR2: SGDLS and YYNGEE. CDR3 in DNA: TGTGCCAGCAGCGTAGTTGGGAGGAGCTCCTACAATGAGCAGTTCTTC. Protein: CASSVVGRSSYNEQFF.

The V and J genes are TRBV3-1 (or the pseudogene TRBV3-2) and TRBJ2-2; 7 bases agree with TRBD2. V shed 1 base and J 6 bases; nucleotides not matched to a gene: 2. The germline V gene encodes CDR1 LGHDT and CDR2 YNNKEL (reference sequence). The CDR3 sequence is 14 residues long. CDR3 in DNA: TGTGCCAGCAGCCAAGTGGGGGGGGCCGGGGAGCTGTTTTTT. It translates to CASSQVGGAGELFF.